Listed below are T cell receptor beta chains from one sample, sequenced in a study of shared clonotypes between healthy human individuals. TCRdb's table, derived via immunoSEQ multiplex PCR, lists solely in-frame clones and lacks some. The data contain 150,000 to 200,000 clones, roughly 93% of them singletons. Sequenced sample: naive CD4+ T cells sorted from blood. These receptors originate from a young woman in good health. Each CDR3 is given with its conserved first and last residue. D genes are given only for firm matches. Size values are once, few and many counts, or a class for expanded clones, and some rows have none.

d_call,j_call,v_call,clone_size,cdr3_aa,cdr3_nt
TRBD2,TRBJ2-1,TRBV19,.,CASSASGLAGPYNEQFF,TGTGCCAGTAGTGCTTCGGGACTAGCGGGACCTTACAATGAGCAGTTCTTC
TRBD1,TRBJ1-1,TRBV7-9,.,CASIARDRGLRGPEAFF,TGTGCCAGCATCGCGCGGGACAGGGGCCTGCGGGGTCCTGAAGCTTTCTTT
.,TRBJ1-5,TRBV27,.,CASRFGGSNQPQHF,TGTGCCAGCAGATTCGGGGGGAGCAATCAGCCCCAGCATTTT
TRBD1,TRBJ1-5,TRBV5-6,.,CASSLRGRDQPQHF,TGTGCCAGCAGCTTGAGGGGGCGGGATCAGCCCCAGCATTTT
TRBD1,TRBJ1-2,TRBV2,.,CASSARSRTGTYTF,TGTGCCAGCAGCGCCCGCTCGAGGACAGGGACCTACACCTTC
.,TRBJ2-3,TRBV6-5,.,CASRRTRDSTDTQYF,TGTGCCAGCAGACGGACCAGGGATAGCACAGATACGCAGTATTTT
.,TRBJ2-1,TRBV19,.,CASTLSESSYNEQFF,TGTGCCAGTACCCTTAGCGAGAGCTCCTACAATGAGCAGTTCTTC
.,TRBJ2-4,TRBV7-9,once,CASSSVSASIQYF,TGTGCCAGCAGCTCCGTATCTGCTAGCATTCAGTACTTC
.,TRBJ1-4,TRBV7-7,.,CASSLAGVPEKLFF,TGTGCCAGCAGCTTAGCGGGGGTCCCCGAAAAACTGTTTTTT
.,TRBJ2-7,TRBV5-1,.,CASSSQGSDEQYF,TGCGCCAGCAGCTCGCAAGGGAGCGACGAGCAGTACTTC
TRBD2,TRBJ2-7,TRBV28,.,CASRRSRVAGGRGEQYF,TGTGCCAGCAGACGAAGCAGGGTAGCGGGAGGAAGAGGCGAGCAGTACTTC
.,TRBJ2-7,TRBV2,.,CASRPGVVRSRYEQYF,TGTGCCAGCAGGCCCGGTGTTGTTAGGTCGCGGTACGAGCAGTACTTC
TRBD2,TRBJ2-7,TRBV4-2,once,CASSQGPTSGSYEQYF,TGTGCCAGCAGCCAGGGCCCGACTAGCGGGAGCTACGAGCAGTACTTC
.,TRBJ1-2,TRBV6-1,.,CASSVTSITGYYGYTF,TGTGCCAGCAGTGTCACGAGTATCACGGGGTACTATGGCTACACCTTC
.,TRBJ1-4,TRBV27,.,CASSSLGRDEKLFF,TGTGCCAGCAGTAGCCTCGGGAGGGATGAAAAACTGTTTTTT
.,TRBJ2-7,TRBV19,.,CASSIGATSYEQYF,TGTGCCAGTAGTATCGGAGCCACCTCCTACGAGCAGTACTTC
.,TRBJ2-7,TRBV28,.,CASSLSVEQYF,TGTGCCAGCAGTTTATCGGTCGAGCAGTACTTC
TRBD1,TRBJ2-3,TRBV29-1,once,CSVVVRGPFTDTQYF,TGCAGCGTTGTGGTTAGGGGGCCTTTCACAGATACGCAGTATTTT
.,TRBJ1-4,TRBV27,.,CACARAANEKLFF,TGTGCCTGCGCCAGGGCTGCTAATGAAAAACTGTTTTTT
TRBD2,TRBJ2-1,TRBV7-6,.,CASSPGLAGANEQFF,TGTGCCAGCAGCCCGGGACTAGCGGGAGCAAATGAGCAGTTCTTC
.,TRBJ1-2,TRBV28,.,CAIEREGPGYTF,TGTGCCATCGAAAGGGAGGGCCCTGGCTACACCTTC
.,TRBJ1-4,TRBV28,.,CASSSGVDNEKLFF,TGTGCCAGCAGTTCGGGGGTTGATAATGAAAAACTGTTTTTT
.,TRBJ2-1,TRBV14,.,CASSQATAGGSYNEQFF,TGTGCCAGCAGCCAAGCTACAGCTGGGGGGTCCTACAATGAGCAGTTCTTC
TRBD1,TRBJ1-1,TRBV7-9,few,CASSSDRDQTEAFF,TGTGCCAGCAGTTCCGACAGGGACCAAACTGAAGCTTTCTTT
TRBD2,TRBJ2-3,TRBV27,.,CASSLIASGSLSTDTQYF,TGTGCCAGCAGTTTAATAGCTAGCGGGAGCCTTAGCACAGATACGCAGTATTTT
TRBD2,TRBJ2-7,TRBV6-6,.,CASRRLAGGYEQYF,TGTGCCAGCAGACGACTAGCGGGAGGGTACGAGCAGTACTTC
TRBD1,TRBJ1-5,TRBV30,.,CAWSVQGGQPQHF,TGTGCCTGGAGTGTGCAGGGGGGTCAGCCCCAGCATTTT
.,TRBJ2-7,TRBV18,.,CASSPSTHSYEQYF,TGTGCCAGCTCCCCTTCCACCCACTCCTACGAGCAGTACTTC
.,TRBJ1-5,TRBV28,.,CASSLLVSRTYSNQPQHF,TGTGCCAGCAGTTTATTAGTCAGTCGGACTTATAGCAATCAGCCCCAGCATTTT